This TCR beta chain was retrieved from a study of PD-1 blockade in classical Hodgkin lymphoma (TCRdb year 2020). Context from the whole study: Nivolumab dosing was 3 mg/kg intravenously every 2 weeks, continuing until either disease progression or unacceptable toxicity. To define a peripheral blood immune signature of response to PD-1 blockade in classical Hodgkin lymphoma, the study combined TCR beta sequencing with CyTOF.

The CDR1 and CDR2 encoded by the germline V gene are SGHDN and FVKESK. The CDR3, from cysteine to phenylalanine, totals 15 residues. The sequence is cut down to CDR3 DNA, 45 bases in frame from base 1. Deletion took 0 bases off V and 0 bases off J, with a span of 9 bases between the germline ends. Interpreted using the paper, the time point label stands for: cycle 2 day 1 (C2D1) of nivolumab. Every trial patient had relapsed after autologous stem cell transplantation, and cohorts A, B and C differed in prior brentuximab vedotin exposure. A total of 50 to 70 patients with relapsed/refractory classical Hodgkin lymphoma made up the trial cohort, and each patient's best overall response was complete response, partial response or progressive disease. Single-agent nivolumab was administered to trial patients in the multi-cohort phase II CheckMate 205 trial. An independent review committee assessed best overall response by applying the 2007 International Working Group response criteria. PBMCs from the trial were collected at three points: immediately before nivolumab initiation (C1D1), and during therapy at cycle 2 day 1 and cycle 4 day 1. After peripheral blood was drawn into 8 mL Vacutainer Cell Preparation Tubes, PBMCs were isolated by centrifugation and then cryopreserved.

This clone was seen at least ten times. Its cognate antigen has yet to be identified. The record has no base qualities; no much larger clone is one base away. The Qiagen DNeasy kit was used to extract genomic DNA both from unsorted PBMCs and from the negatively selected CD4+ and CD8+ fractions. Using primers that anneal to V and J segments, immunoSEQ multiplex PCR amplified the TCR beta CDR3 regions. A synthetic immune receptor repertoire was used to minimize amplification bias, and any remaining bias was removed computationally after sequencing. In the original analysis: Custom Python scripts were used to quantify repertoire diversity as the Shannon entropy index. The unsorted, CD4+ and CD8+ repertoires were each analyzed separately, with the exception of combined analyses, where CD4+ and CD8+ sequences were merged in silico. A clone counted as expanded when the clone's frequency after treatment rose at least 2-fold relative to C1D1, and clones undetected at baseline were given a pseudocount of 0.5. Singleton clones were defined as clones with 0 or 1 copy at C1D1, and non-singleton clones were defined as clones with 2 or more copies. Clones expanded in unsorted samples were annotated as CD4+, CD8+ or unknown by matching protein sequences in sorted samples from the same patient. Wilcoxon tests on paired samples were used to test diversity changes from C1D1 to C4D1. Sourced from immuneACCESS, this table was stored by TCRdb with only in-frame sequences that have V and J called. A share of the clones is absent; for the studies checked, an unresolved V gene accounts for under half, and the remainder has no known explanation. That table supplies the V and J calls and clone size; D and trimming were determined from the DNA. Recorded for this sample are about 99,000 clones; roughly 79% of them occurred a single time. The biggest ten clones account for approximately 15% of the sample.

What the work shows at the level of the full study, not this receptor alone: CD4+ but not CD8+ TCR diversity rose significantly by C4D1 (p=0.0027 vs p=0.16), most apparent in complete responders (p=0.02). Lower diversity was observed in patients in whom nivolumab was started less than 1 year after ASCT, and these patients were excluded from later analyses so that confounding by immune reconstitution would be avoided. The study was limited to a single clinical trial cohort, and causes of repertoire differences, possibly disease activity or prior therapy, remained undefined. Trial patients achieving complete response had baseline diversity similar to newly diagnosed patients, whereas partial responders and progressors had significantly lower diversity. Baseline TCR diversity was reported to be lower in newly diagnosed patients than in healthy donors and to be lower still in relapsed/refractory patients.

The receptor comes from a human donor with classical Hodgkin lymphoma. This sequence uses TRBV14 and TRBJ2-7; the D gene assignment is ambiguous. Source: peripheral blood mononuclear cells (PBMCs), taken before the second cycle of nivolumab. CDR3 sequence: CASSQEVGSSYEQYF. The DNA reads TGTGCCAGCAGCCAAGAGGTCGGTAGCTCCTACGAGCAGTACTTC.